Given below is one T cell receptor (beta chain) in context. Its specificity is unknown. This specimen belongs to a study of cytomegalovirus exposure and HLA in healthy donors. Study outcomes and limitations: Published work reported that the classifier diagnosed cytomegalovirus status with high specificity and sensitivity.

Germline V gives CDR1 SGDLS, CDR2 YYNGEE. The ends were cut back, 9 bases at V and 0 bases at J, with 13 bases in the middle. There are 15 residues in the CDR3. Likely unrecorded immune exposures existed in these nominally healthy donors. The PCR employed 60 Vbeta primers together with 13 Jbeta primers. Profiled with immunoSEQ multiplex PCR; TCRdb holds only in-frame clones, not every one. The repertoire holds about 180,000 clones, with over 75% as singletons. The clonotype comes from a man aged 40-55 years in good health and CMV-seropositive. The specimen was PBMCs. The rearrangement joins TRBV9 to TRBJ2-6, with D tentatively TRBD1 (6 bases). This CDR3 is CATSTGSSGANVLTF. The CDR3 DNA is TGTGCCACCTCGACAGGAAGCTCTGGGGCCAACGTCCTGACTTTC.